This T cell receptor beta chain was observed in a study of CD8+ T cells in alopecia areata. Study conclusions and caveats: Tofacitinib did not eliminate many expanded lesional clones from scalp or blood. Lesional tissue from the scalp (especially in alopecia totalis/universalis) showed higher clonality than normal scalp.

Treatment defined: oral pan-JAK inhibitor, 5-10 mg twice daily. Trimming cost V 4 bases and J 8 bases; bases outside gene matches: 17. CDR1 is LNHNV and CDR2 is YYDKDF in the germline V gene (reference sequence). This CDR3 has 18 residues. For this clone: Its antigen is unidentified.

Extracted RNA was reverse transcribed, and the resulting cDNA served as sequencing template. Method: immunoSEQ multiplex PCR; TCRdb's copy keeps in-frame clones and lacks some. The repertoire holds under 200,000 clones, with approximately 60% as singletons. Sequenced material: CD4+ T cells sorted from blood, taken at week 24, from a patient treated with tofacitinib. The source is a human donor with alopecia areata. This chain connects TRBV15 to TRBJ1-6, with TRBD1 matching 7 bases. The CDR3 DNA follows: TGTGCCACCAGCAAAACGCGAACCGAGGGACAGTGGGATTCACCCCTCCACTTT. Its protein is CATSKTRTEGQWDSPLHF.